The clone carrying this T cell receptor (beta chain) was counted a few times. As yet, its antigen is unknown. Different DNA sequences within this sample yield the same CDR3. The sample comes from a study of cytomegalovirus exposure and HLA in healthy donors. Study context: Approximately 77 million unique TCRs from HLA-typed donors were held in an early release of data. Findings of the study overall: The study put 150 to 200 TCR beta chains on its list as cytomegalovirus-associated. Judged likely to be a sequencing artifact was a cluster of highly shared sequence variants.

PCR involved 60 Vbeta and 13 Jbeta primers. Clones were sequenced by immunoSEQ multiplex PCR, and TCRdb holds only the in-frame ones, with some missing. The repertoire holds around 180,000 clones, with approximately 85% as singletons. Per the germline V gene, CDR1 is KGHSH and CDR2 is LQKENI. The CDR3 is 15 residues long. Unmatched junction bases numbered 2, after V lost 2 bases and J lost 2 bases. The gene calls are TRBV18 and TRBJ1-5; 8 bases agree with TRBD1. This sequence was found in a girl aged 5-17 years in good health and CMV-seropositive. Sequenced input: PBMCs. CDR3 in DNA: TGTGCCAGCTCACCAGACAGGGGAGGCAATCAGCCCCAGCATTTT. Encoded protein: CASSPDRGGNQPQHF.